These 10 T cell receptor beta chains were sequenced from one sample in a study of post-analysis software for immune sequencing data. Presence of unique molecular identifiers characterized the TCR beta cDNA libraries. A single record per CDR3 protein comes from TCRdb applying MiXCR to the PCR reads. Among 700,000 to 800,000 distinct CDR3 sequences, 25% to 30% were seen once, and the ten largest hold roughly 0.53%. Study-level findings and limits: The study found TRBV5-6, TRBV5-1 and TRBV20-1 among five TRBV segments more frequent in patients than controls.

Their antigen targets remain unknown. Specimen: blood. The source is a girl aged 10 to 17 with multiple sclerosis.

V and J are TRBV15 and TRBJ2-5, with 7 bases aligning to TRBD2. Per the germline V gene, CDR1 is LNHNV and CDR2 is YYDKDF (reference sequence). The CDR3 runs to 16 residues. Germline trimming cut 1 base from V and 5 bases from J; bases unmatched to any gene: 10. CDR3 sequence: CATSRVLAEAAETQYF. In DNA form, the CDR3 reads TGTGCCACCAGCAGAGTTCTAGCGGAAGCGGCGGAGACCCAGTACTTC.

This clonotype was recorded a few times. V usage is TRBV10-3 and J usage is TRBJ2-7, with 7 bases lining up with TRBD2. The CDR3 covers 17 residues. V lost 0 bases and J lost 0; bases outside the gene matches: 8. The germline V gene has CDR1 ENHRY and CDR2 SYGVKD. The CDR3 DNA reads TGTGCCATCAGTGAGTCCCCAACGGGACTACCCTCCTACGAGCAGTACTTC. Its translation is CAISESPTGLPSYEQYF.

The chain carries TRBV15 and TRBJ2-2, with 8 positions matching TRBD1. Germline CDR1 reads LNHNV; CDR2 reads YYDKDF (reference sequence). This CDR3 spans 15 amino acids. After removal of 3 bases from V and 5 bases from J, the junction contained 5 bases not matched to a gene. The CDR3 DNA sequence: TGTGCCACCAGCAGGGGGACAGGAAGTACCGGGGAGCTGTTTTTT. Protein sequence: CATSRGTGSTGELFF.

This clonotype was recorded a few times. The J gene is TRBJ2-7, the V gene TRBV11-2; either TRBD1 or TRBD2 may supply D (6 bases each). CDR1 and CDR2 from the germline V gene are SGHAT and FQNNGV. The CDR3 length is 11 residues. V was cut by 5 bases and J by 9 bases, with 11 bases left in between. The CDR3 bases are TGTGCCAGCAGCCCTGGAGGGGGGCAGTACTTC. Translating it yields CASSPGGGQYF.

This clonotype was observed at least ten times. The chain links TRBV5-1 to TRBJ1-2; no firm D call. CDR3 length: 14 residues. Trimming removed 0 bases from V and 5 bases from J, with 11 bases in between. Germline V gene data show CDR1 as SGHRS and CDR2 as YFSETQ. CDR3 protein: CASSLVGVTYGYTF. Written as DNA, the CDR3 is TGCGCCAGCAGCTTGGTTGGGGTTACGTATGGCTACACCTTC.

The sample holds a few counts of this clonotype. The rearrangement joins TRBV20-1 to TRBJ1-5, with D perhaps TRBD1 (6 bases). CDR1 DFQATT and CDR2 SNEGSKA come from the germline V gene (reference sequence). Trimming removed 0 bases from V and 3 bases from J, with 12 bases in between. This CDR3 is built from 15 residues. The CDR3 region has the DNA TGCAGTGCTAGAGATGGGGGCAGGGCCAATCAGCCCCAGCATTTT. This translates into CSARDGGRANQPQHF.

The sample holds a few counts of this clonotype. The CDR3 does not end in the conserved phenylalanine or tryptophan, so this is likely a read error. The chain combines TRBV7-9 with TRBJ1-1; no reliable D call. This CDR3 has 13 amino acids. V lost 2 bases, J lost 0 bases, and 4 bases lay in between. Germline V lookup: CDR1 SEHNR, CDR2 FQNEAQ (reference sequence). The CDR3 DNA is TGTGCCAGCAGCTTACCTATGAACACTGAAGCTTTCCTT. The encoded protein is CASSLPMNTEAFL.

The chain is built from TRBV10-1 and TRBJ2-7, with D possibly being TRBD1 or TRBD2 (5 bases each). Germline V lookup: CDR1 WNHNN, CDR2 SYGVQD (reference sequence). Trimming left V 11 bases short and J 4 bases short, with 24 bases between. The CDR3 runs to 15 residues. The DNA for the CDR3 is TGCGCCGCCCGTAAATTGGGGACGCACGAATACGAGCAGTACTTC. Residues: CAARKLGTHEYEQYF.

The chain has TRBV4-1 and TRBJ2-1, with TRBD1 matching over 7 bases. The V gene's germline CDR1 is MGHRA and CDR2 YSYEKL. The CDR3 contains 17 residues. J was trimmed by 5 bases and V by 0 bases; bases with no gene match: 10. This CDR3 is CASSQDGKGTVHNEQFF. The CDR3 DNA reads TGCGCCAGCAGCCAAGATGGCAAGGGGACAGTTCACAATGAGCAGTTCTTC.

A few counts support this clonotype. The V and J genes are TRBV7-9 and TRBJ1-2; perhaps TRBD1 as D (6 bases). The length of the CDR3 is 15 residues. The V end was cut by 5 bases, the J end by 7 bases, with 20 bases between. Germline V CDR1 and CDR2: SEHNR, FQNEAQ (reference sequence). The CDR3 reads CASSPMMGGAGGYTF. The CDR3 coding sequence is TGTGCCAGCAGCCCGATGATGGGGGGGGCTGGTGGCTACACCTTC.